This T cell receptor beta chain was recovered during a study of T cell responses to AZD1222 COVID-19 vaccine. CDR3 length: 14 amino acids. V gave up 4 bases and J gave up 0 bases, with 9 bases separating them. Germline values: CDR1 LGHNT, CDR2 FRNRAP. Clones were sequenced by immunoSEQ multiplex PCR, and TCRdb holds only the in-frame ones, with some missing. The profile shows 90,000 to 120,000 clones, about 85% of them singletons. The sample consisted of peripheral blood, taken 28 days after the second AZD1222 dose. The receptor was isolated from an adult who received the AZD1222 COVID-19 vaccine. V and J are TRBV12-5 and TRBJ1-1, with D uncertain. The CDR3 DNA reads TGTGCTAGTGGTTACGAGCAGCTGAACACTGAAGCTTTCTTT. It codes for CASGYEQLNTEAFF. The whole variable domain, remainder taken from reference TRBV12-5 and TRBJ1-1, is DARVTQTPRHKVTEMGQEVTMRCQPILGHNTVFWYRQTMMQGLELLAYFRNRAPLDDSGMPKDRFSAEMPDATLATLKIQPSEPRDSAVYFCASGYEQLNTEAFFGQGTRLTVV.